The rows below give T cell receptor beta chains drawn from one sample of a study of T cell responses to AZD1222 COVID-19 vaccine. Clones were read by immunoSEQ multiplex PCR, and TCRdb kept only the in-frame ones, dropping some. The sample has approximately 73,000 clones, 84% seen once. The sample in question was peripheral blood, obtained on day 0 of AZD1222 vaccination. Every receptor here comes from an adult in good health. Each CDR3 is given with its conserved first and last residue. A D gene is named only where the DNA matches it firmly. The size of a clone is reported for some rows only, either as once, few or many, or as a class for expanded clones.

abundance: .; v_gene: TRBV30; j_gene: TRBJ2-3; d_gene: TRBD2; len: 15; CDR3nt: TGTGCCTGGAGTGGACTAGCGGGGGGCACAGATACGCAGTATTTT; CDR3aa: CAWSGLAGGTDTQYF
abundance: .; v_gene: TRBV2; j_gene: TRBJ2-3; d_gene: .; len: 16; CDR3nt: TGTGCCAGCAGTGAATGGGGGGAACCTAGCACAGATACGCAGTATTTT; CDR3aa: CASSEWGEPSTDTQYF
abundance: .; v_gene: TRBV6-2/TRBV6-3; j_gene: TRBJ2-1; d_gene: .; len: 12; CDR3nt: TGTGCCAGCAGTCTTGCCTACAATGAGCAGTTCTTC; CDR3aa: CASSLAYNEQFF
abundance: once; v_gene: TRBV11-2; j_gene: TRBJ2-1; d_gene: .; len: 18; CDR3nt: TGTGCCAGCAGCTTGTTCTGGGGACCGGGGGACGCATACAATGAGCAGTTCTTC; CDR3aa: CASSLFWGPGDAYNEQFF
abundance: .; v_gene: TRBV27; j_gene: TRBJ2-7; d_gene: TRBD2; len: 15; CDR3nt: TGTGCCAGCAGTTTAGTCAATCCGACTAGCGGGGGGCAGTACTTC; CDR3aa: CASSLVNPTSGGQYF
abundance: .; v_gene: TRBV19; j_gene: TRBJ2-7; d_gene: .; len: 9; CDR3nt: TGTGCCACCCGATCCAGGCAGTACTTC; CDR3aa: CATRSRQYF
abundance: .; v_gene: TRBV7-3; j_gene: TRBJ2-1; d_gene: TRBD1; len: 17; CDR3nt: TGTGCCAGCAGCTTGACACTGACAGGGTGGTCCTACAATGAGCAGTTCTTC; CDR3aa: CASSLTLTGWSYNEQFF
abundance: .; v_gene: TRBV2; j_gene: TRBJ2-5; d_gene: TRBD1; len: 15; CDR3nt: TGTGCCAGCAGTGAAGGTACAGGGGGCCTCGAGACCCAGTACTTC; CDR3aa: CASSEGTGGLETQYF
abundance: .; v_gene: TRBV3-1/TRBV3-2; j_gene: TRBJ1-1; d_gene: .; len: 17; CDR3nt: TGTGCCAGCAGCCAAAATCTAATGCGATCGGCTCACCTCCAAGCTTTCTTT; CDR3aa: CASSQNLMRSAHLQAFF
abundance: .; v_gene: TRBV25-1; j_gene: TRBJ2-1; d_gene: .; len: 14; CDR3nt: TGTGCCAGCAGTAGGGGACCGCTTAGGAATGAGCAGTTCTTC; CDR3aa: CASSRGPLRNEQFF